Listed here are 9 T cell receptor beta chains from one sample, sequenced in a study of identical twins. TCRdb fed the 5' RACE reads into MiXCR, producing one record per CDR3 protein. The profile shows 510,000 or so distinct CDR3 sequences, around 15% of them singletons. These data were also filed under a second study, of yellow fever vaccine responses in identical twins.

Sequencing was performed on CD4+ T cells sorted from blood. The receptors were gathered from a woman under 30 in good health.

The chain has TRBV6-2 or TRBV6-3 and TRBJ2-5; 9 bases line up with TRBD1. Germline V gene data show CDR1 as MNHEY and CDR2 as SVGEGT. V shed 5 bases, J shed 7 bases, and the junction held 14 bases outside the gene matches. This CDR3 region has 16 residues. CDR3 loop: CASSPRDRVYFATQYF. The CDR3 DNA follows: TGTGCCAGCAGTCCCCGGGACAGGGTGTATTTCGCGACCCAGTACTTC.

This clonotype was seen more than once but under ten times. V and J are TRBV3-1 and TRBJ2-1; TRBD2 matches at 14 bases. J was trimmed by 6 bases and V by 4 bases; bases with no gene match: 5. Germline loops: CDR1 LGHDT, CDR2 YNNKEL (reference sequence). This CDR3 is built from 16 residues. The CDR3 region has the DNA TGTGCCAGCAGCCCGACGGGACTAGCGGGGGCCAATGAGCAGTTCTTC. Its translation is CASSPTGLAGANEQFF.

This clonotype was observed a handful of times. The CDR3 DNA follows: TGTGCCAGCAGCCATAGCGGGGGGGCAGTCCAAGAGACCCAGTACTTC. Translating it yields CASSHSGGAVQETQYF. The chain combines TRBV5-6 with TRBJ2-5; 11 positions agree with TRBD2. CDR1 and CDR2 from the germline V gene are SGHDT and YYEEEE. J was trimmed by 1 base and V by 4 bases; bases with no gene match: 6. This CDR3 has 16 residues.

V gene TRBV18 combines with J gene TRBJ1-4; weak D call: TRBD1 (6 bases). Trimming left V 2 bases short and J 8 bases short, with 12 bases between. CDR1 and CDR2 from the germline V gene are KGHSH and LQKENI. This CDR3 contains 14 residues. The CDR3 is CASSPTGNNEKLFF. CDR3 nucleotide sequence: TGTGCCAGCTCACCAACAGGGAATAACGAAAAACTGTTTTTT. Combining the CDR3 with reference TRBV18 and TRBJ1-4 gives the whole variable domain NAGVMQNPRHLVRRRGQEARLRCSPMKGHSHVYWYRQLPEEGLKFMVYLQKENIIDESGMPKERFSAEFPKEGPSILRIQQVVRGDSAAYFCASSPTGNNEKLFFGSGTQLSVL.

This chain links TRBV11-2 with TRBJ1-1; maybe TRBD1 (5 bases). Trimming took off 6 bases at V and 5 bases at J, with 13 bases between the two ends. Germline lookup yields CDR1 SGHAT and CDR2 FQNNGV. The CDR3 is 13 amino acids. As DNA, the CDR3 is TGTGCCAGCAGTAGGGGTTATAGGACTGAAGCTTTCTTT. It codes for CASSRGYRTEAFF.

This clonotype showed up many times. The chain has TRBV29-1 and TRBJ2-4, with 7 bases that match TRBD1. Germline lookup yields CDR1 SQVTM and CDR2 ANQGSEA. The CDR3 has 12 amino acids. Trimming at V came to 4 bases and at J to 5 bases, leaving 2 bases not matched to a gene. As DNA, the CDR3 is TGCAGCGTTGCCGGACAGGAAAACATTCAGTACTTC. It is translated as CSVAGQENIQYF. Full variable domain (rest looked up from reference TRBV29-1 and TRBJ2-4): SAVISQKPSRDICQRGTSLTIQCQVDSQVTMMFWYRQQPGQSLTLIATANQGSEATYESGFVIDKFPISRPNLTFSTLTVSNMSPEDSSIYLCSVAGQENIQYFGAGTRLSVL.

This clonotype was counted between two and nine times. V and J are TRBV18 and TRBJ1-5; D not certain. The CDR3 totals 13 residues. V dropped 2 bases and J dropped 5 bases, with 7 bases sitting between them. Looked up from germline, CDR1 is KGHSH and CDR2 is LQKENI. CDR3 sequence reads: CASSPVDDQPQHF. The CDR3 nucleotides are TGTGCCAGCTCACCAGTCGATGATCAGCCCCAGCATTTT.

V gene TRBV29-1 combines with J gene TRBJ2-1; D remains ambiguous. V dropped 5 bases and J dropped 10 bases, with 21 bases sitting between them. This CDR3 contains 14 residues. The germline gives CDR1 SQVTM, CDR2 ANQGSEA. The CDR3 nucleotides are TGCAGCGTTTTAACGGGTCTCCACAATTGGGAGCAGTTCTTC. This translates into CSVLTGLHNWEQFF.

The rearrangement uses TRBV28 and TRBJ2-7; maybe TRBD2 (6 bases). Germline CDR1 reads MDHEN; CDR2 reads SYDVKM. The CDR3 contains 16 residues. Trimming removed 5 bases from V and 2 bases from J, with 19 bases in between. The CDR3 protein is CASSEPLTRTTYEQYF. The CDR3, as DNA: TGTGCCAGCAGTGAACCGTTGACTAGGACTACCTACGAGCAGTACTTC.